The next 6 T cell receptor beta chains were all read from a single sample in a study of blood T cell repertoires in COVID-19. Some clones are missing from TCRdb's copy, which holds only in-frame ones; the method was immunoSEQ multiplex PCR. Of some 130,000 clones listed, around 80% are singletons. Sequenced input: peripheral blood. Receptors originate from a man between 60 and 75 years old with acute or convalescent COVID-19.

As for this clone: The germline gene is not matched at one end of the junction; a read error may be the cause. This chain connects TRBV19 to TRBJ2-5, with TRBD2 as a possible D gene (6 bases). This CDR3 comprises 13 residues. CDR1 LNHDA and CDR2 SQIVND come from the germline V gene (reference sequence). The DNA of the CDR3 is TGTGCCAGTGGTATCCTGGAGGGAGAGACCCAGTACTTC. This translates into CASGILEGETQYF.

A few counts support this clone. The rearrangement links TRBV7-2 to TRBJ2-7; a weak D match, TRBD2 (6 bases). Germline V gene lookup returns CDR1 SGHTA and CDR2 FQGNSA. Trimming took off 5 bases at V and 5 bases at J, with 22 bases between the two ends. The length of the CDR3 is 16 residues. The DNA for the CDR3 is TGTGCCAGCAGCCCGATGGTAGTGGGAGGAGTCCACGAGCAGTACTTC. It codes for CASSPMVVGGVHEQYF.

This clone was observed a single time. The chain is built from TRBV12-3 or TRBV12-4 and TRBJ1-2; D is perhaps TRBD1 (5 bases). Trimming took off 6 bases at V and 10 bases at J, with 12 bases between the two ends. The CDR3 sequence is 11 residues long. This CDR3 is CASRRGLLYTF. The CDR3 DNA sequence: TGTGCCAGCAGGCGGGGACTCCTCTACACCTTC.

The rearrangement links TRBV2 to TRBJ1-4; D unclear. This CDR3 region has 15 residues. Germline V lookup: CDR1 SNHLY, CDR2 FYNNEI. V lost 5 bases and J 8 bases, leaving 18 bases between the germline ends. As DNA, the CDR3 is TGTGCCAGCAGTCCGAGGGTTAACGCGGGGGAAAAACTGTTTTTT. This sequence encodes CASSPRVNAGEKLFF. The complete variable domain, with remaining parts taken from reference TRBV2 and TRBJ1-4, reads EPEVTQTPSHQVTQMGQEVILRCVPISNHLYFYWYRQILGQKVEFLVSFYNNEISEKSEIFDDQFSVERPDGSNFTLKIRSTKLEDSAMYFCASSPRVNAGEKLFFGSGTQLSVL.

A note on this clone: Other nucleotide sequences from this sample produce the same CDR3. The V call is TRBV20-1, the J call TRBJ1-2, with a possible D match to TRBD1 (5 bases). Between the trimmed V and J ends, which lost 3 bases and 1 base, there was a span of 15 bases. The CDR3 is 15 residues long. Germline lookup yields CDR1 DFQATT and CDR2 SNEGSKA (reference sequence). The CDR3 coding sequence is TGCAGTGCTAGTGACGGACAAAGCTTTAACTATGGCTACACCTTC. Its protein is CSASDGQSFNYGYTF.

The rearrangement links TRBV11-3 to TRBJ2-1; 7 nucleotides match TRBD2. V lost 2 bases and J lost 11; bases outside the gene matches: 6. CDR1 and CDR2 (germline): SGHNT, YENEEA. There are 13 residues in the CDR3. CDR3 nucleotides: TGTGCCAGCAGCTTACCCTCTAGCGGCAAGCAGTTCTTC. This sequence encodes CASSLPSSGKQFF. Variable domain in full (rest from reference TRBV11-3 and TRBJ2-1): EAGVVQSPRYKIIEKKQPVAFWCNPISGHNTLYWYLQNLGQGPELLIRYENEEAVDDSQLPKDRFSAERLKGVDSTLKIQPAELGDSAVYLCASSLPSSGKQFFGPGTRLTVL.